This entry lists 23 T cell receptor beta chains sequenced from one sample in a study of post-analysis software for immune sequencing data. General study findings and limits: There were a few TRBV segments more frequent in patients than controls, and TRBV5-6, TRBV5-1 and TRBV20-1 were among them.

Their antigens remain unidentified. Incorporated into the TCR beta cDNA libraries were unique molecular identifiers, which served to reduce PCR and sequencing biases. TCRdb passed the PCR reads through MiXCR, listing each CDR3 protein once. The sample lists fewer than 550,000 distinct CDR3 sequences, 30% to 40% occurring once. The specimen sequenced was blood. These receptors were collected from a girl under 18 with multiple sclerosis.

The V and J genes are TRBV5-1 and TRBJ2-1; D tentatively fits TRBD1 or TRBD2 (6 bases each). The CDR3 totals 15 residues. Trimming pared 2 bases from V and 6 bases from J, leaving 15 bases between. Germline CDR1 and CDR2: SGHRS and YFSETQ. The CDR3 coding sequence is TGCGCCAGCAGCTTCAGGGGAGGAAGAGTCAATGAGCAGTTCTTC. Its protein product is CASSFRGGRVNEQFF.

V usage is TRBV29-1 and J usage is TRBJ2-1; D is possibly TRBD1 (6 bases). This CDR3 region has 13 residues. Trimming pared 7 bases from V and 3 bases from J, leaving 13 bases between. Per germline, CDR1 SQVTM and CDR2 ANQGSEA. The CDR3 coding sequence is TGCAGCGCGGACAGCCCCAACTACAATGAGCAGTTCTTC. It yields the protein CSADSPNYNEQFF.

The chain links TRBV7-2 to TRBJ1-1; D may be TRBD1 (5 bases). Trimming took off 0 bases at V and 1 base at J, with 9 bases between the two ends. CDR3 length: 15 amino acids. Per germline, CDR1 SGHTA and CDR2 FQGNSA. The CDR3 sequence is CASSLAPGKNTEAFF. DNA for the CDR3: TGTGCCAGCAGCTTAGCCCCAGGGAAGAACACTGAAGCTTTCTTT.

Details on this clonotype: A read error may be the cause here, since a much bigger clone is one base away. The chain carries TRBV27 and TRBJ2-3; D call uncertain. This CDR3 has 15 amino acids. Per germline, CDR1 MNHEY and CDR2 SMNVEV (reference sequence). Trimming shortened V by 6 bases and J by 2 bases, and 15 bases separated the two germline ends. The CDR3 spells CASSHPVLDTDTQYF. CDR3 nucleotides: TGTGCCAGCAGCCACCCCGTGTTGGACACAGATACGCAGTATTTT.

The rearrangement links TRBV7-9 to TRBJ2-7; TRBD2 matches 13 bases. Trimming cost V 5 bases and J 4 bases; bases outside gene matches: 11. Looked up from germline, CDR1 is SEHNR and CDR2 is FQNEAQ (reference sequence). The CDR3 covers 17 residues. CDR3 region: CASSLRTSGGRAYEQYF. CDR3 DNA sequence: TGTGCCAGCAGCCTCAGGACTAGCGGGGGTAGAGCATACGAGCAGTACTTC.

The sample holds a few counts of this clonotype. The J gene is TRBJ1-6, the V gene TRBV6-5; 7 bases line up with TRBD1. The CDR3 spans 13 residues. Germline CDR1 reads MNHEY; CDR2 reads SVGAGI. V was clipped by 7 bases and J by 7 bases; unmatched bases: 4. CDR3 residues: CASNPGGNSPLHF. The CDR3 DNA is TGTGCCAGCAACCCAGGGGGGAATTCACCCCTCCACTTT.

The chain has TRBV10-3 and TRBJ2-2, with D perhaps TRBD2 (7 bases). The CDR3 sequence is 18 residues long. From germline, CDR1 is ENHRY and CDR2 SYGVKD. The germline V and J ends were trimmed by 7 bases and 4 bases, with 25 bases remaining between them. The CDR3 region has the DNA TGTGCCATCACCCAAGATTCTAGCTGGGGGGGCACCACCGGGGAGCTGTTTTTT. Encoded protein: CAITQDSSWGGTTGELFF.

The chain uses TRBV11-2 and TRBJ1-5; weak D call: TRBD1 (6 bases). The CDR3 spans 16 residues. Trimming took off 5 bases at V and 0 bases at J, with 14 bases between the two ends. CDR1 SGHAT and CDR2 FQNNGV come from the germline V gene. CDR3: CASSRGPGYSNQPQHF. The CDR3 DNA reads TGTGCCAGCAGCCGGGGGCCGGGGTATAGCAATCAGCCCCAGCATTTT.

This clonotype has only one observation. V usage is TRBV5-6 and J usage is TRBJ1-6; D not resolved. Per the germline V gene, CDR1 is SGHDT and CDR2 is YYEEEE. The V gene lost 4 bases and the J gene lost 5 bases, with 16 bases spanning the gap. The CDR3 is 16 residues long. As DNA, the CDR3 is TGTGCCAGCAGCCCAGCCCCAGCGGGTAATAATTCACCCCTCCACTTT. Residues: CASSPAPAGNNSPLHF.

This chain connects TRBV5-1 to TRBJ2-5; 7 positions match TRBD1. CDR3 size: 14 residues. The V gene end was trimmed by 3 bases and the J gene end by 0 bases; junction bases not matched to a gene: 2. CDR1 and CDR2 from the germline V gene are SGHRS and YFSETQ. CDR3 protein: CASSSDRYQETQYF. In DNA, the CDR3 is TGCGCCAGCAGCTCGGACAGGTACCAAGAGACCCAGTACTTC.

The CDR3: CASSLAGRTNTDTQYF. CDR3 nucleotides: TGTGCCAGCAGCTTAGCGGGCAGGACGAACACAGATACGCAGTATTTT. The V call is TRBV7-2, the J call TRBJ2-3, with unresolved D. V was pared by 0 bases and J by 2 bases, with 12 bases between. The CDR3 is 16 residues long. Germline V gene sequence: CDR1 SGHTA, CDR2 FQGNSA.

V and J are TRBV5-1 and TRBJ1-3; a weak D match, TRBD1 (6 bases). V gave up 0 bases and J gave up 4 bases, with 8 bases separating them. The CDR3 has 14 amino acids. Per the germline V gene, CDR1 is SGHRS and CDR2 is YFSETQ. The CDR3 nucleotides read TGCGCCAGCAGCTTGGAACAGGGCGGAAACACCATATATTTT. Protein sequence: CASSLEQGGNTIYF.

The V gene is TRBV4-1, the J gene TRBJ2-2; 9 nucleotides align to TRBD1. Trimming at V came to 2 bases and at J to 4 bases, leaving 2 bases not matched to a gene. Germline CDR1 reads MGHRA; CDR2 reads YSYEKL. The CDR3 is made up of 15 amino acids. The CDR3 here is CASSQRDRATGELFF. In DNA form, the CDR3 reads TGCGCCAGCAGCCAACGGGACAGGGCCACCGGGGAGCTGTTTTTT.

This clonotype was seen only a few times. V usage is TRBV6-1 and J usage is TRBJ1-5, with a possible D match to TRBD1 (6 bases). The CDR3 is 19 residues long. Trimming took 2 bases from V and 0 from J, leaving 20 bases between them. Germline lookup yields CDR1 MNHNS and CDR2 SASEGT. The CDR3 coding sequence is TGTGCCAGCAGTGAACGGTTTGGAGGACAGTACTATAGCAATCAGCCCCAGCATTTT. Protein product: CASSERFGGQYYSNQPQHF.

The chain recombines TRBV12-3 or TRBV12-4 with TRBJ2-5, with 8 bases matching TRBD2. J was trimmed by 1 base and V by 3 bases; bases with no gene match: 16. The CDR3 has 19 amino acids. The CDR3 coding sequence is TGTGCCAGCAGTTTTGTAACGGCAAAGCTTAGCGGGGTCCAAGAGACCCAGTACTTC. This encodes CASSFVTAKLSGVQETQYF.

CDR3 bases: TGTGCCACCCGTTTGAGGGGACAAGAGACCCAGTACTTC. Its translation is CATRLRGQETQYF. The V and J genes are TRBV6-1 and TRBJ2-5; D may be TRBD1 or TRBD2 (5 bases each). Germline V gives CDR1 MNHNS, CDR2 SASEGT. There are 13 residues in the CDR3. Trimming took off 10 bases at V and 2 bases at J, with 14 bases between the two ends.

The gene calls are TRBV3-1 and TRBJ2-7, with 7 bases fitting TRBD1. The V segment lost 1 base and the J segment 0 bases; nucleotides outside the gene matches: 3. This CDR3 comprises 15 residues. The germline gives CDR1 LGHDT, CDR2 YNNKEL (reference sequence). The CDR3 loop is CASSQGGQPSYEQYF. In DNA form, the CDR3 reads TGTGCCAGCAGCCAAGGGGGACAGCCCTCCTACGAGCAGTACTTC.

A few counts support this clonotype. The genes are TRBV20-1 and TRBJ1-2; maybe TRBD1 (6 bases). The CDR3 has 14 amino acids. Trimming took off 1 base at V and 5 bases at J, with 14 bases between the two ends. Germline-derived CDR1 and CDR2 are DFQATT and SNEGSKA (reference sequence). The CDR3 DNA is TGCAGTGCTAGAGCCCCCCAGGGGAGATATGGCTACACCTTC. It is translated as CSARAPQGRYGYTF.

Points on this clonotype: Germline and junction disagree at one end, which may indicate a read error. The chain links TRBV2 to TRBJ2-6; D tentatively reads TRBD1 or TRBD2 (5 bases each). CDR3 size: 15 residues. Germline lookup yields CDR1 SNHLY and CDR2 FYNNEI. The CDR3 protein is CASSGADSGANVLTF. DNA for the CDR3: TGTGCCAGCAGTGGGGCGGACTCTGGGGCCAATGTCCTGACTTTC.

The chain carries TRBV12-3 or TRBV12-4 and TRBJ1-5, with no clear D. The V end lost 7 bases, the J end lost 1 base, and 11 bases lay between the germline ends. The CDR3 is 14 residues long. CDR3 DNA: TGTGCCAGCAAAGTCGGAGGGAGCAATCAGCCCCAGCATTTT. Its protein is CASKVGGSNQPQHF.

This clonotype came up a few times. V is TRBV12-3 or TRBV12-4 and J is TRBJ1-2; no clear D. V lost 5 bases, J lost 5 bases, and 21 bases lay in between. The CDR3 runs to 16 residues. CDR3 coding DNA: TGTGCCAGCAGTCCCCTCTACTGGGCGGCCCCGTATGGCTACACCTTC. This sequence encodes CASSPLYWAAPYGYTF.

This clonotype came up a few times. CDR3 amino acids: CASSVSGGLAETQYF. CDR3 nucleotides: TGTGCCAGCAGCGTATCTGGGGGGCTAGCTGAGACCCAGTACTTC. The rearrangement links TRBV7-3 to TRBJ2-5; the D gene could be TRBD1 or TRBD2 (6 bases each). This CDR3 region has 15 residues. V gave up 5 bases and J gave up 5 bases, with 18 bases separating them. Germline values: CDR1 SGHTA, CDR2 FQGTGA.

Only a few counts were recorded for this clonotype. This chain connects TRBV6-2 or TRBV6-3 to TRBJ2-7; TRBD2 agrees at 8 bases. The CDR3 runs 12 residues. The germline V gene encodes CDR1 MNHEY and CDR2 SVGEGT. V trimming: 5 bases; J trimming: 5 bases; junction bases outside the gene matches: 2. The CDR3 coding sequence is TGTGCCAGCAGTCGGACTAGCAACGAGCAGTACTTC. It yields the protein CASSRTSNEQYF.